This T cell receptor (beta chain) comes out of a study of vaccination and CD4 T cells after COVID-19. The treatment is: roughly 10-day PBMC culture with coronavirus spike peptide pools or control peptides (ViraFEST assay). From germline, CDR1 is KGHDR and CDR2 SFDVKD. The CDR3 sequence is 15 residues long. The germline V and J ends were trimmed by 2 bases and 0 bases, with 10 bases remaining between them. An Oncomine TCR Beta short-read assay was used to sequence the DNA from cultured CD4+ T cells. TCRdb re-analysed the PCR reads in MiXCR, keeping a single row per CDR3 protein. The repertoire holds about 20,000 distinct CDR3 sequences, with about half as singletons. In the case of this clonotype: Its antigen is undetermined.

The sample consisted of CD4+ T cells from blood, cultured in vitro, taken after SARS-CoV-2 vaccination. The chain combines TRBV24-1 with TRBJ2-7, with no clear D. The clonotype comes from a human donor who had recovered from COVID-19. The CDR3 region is CATSDSSAPSYEQYF. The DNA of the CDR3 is TGTGCCACCAGTGATTCATCTGCCCCCTCCTACGAGCAGTACTTC.